A selection of T cell receptor beta chains follows, all from one sample in a study of blood T cell repertoires in COVID-19. Assay: immunoSEQ multiplex PCR; the TCRdb copy retains only in-frame clones and omits some. The sample records roughly 250,000 clones, around 86% being singletons. Sequenced: peripheral blood. The receptors derive from a woman in her sixties with active or convalescent COVID-19. Both conserved end residues are part of each CDR3. A D gene is named only where the DNA matches it firmly. Expanded clones are given a class, and other clones once, few, many or no size at all.

cdr3_nt	cdr3_aa	d_call	clone_size	j_call	v_call
TGTGCCAGCAGAAAGGGAGTGGACTATGGCTACACCTTC	CASRKGVDYGYTF	.	.	TRBJ1-2	TRBV25-1
TGTGCCAGCAGTTACTTTGGGCTGGCCAACAATGAGCAGTTCTTC	CASSYFGLANNEQFF	.	.	TRBJ2-1	TRBV6-5
TGTGCCAGCTCACCACCGTTGGGACAGGGAGGATCGGAGACCAAAAACATTCAGTACTTC	CASSPPLGQGGSETKNIQYF	TRBD1	.	TRBJ2-4	TRBV18
TGCAGCGTTGATCGGACAGGCATTGCAGAGACCCAGTACTTC	CSVDRTGIAETQYF	TRBD1	.	TRBJ2-5	TRBV29-1
TGTGCCAGCTCCAACTCCGGGACAAACTATGGCTACACCTTC	CASSNSGTNYGYTF	.	.	TRBJ1-2	TRBV28
TGTGCCAGCAGCTTGCAGGGGTCGACCGGGGAGCTGTTTTTT	CASSLQGSTGELFF	.	once	TRBJ2-2	TRBV5-6
TGTGCCAGCAGCCCCGACAGGGGCCAGCCCCAGCATTTT	CASSPDRGQPQHF	TRBD1	.	TRBJ1-5	TRBV6-5
TGTGCCAGCAGCACGGGCGGGACAGGGGCAAACTACGAGCAGTACTTC	CASSTGGTGANYEQYF	TRBD1	once	TRBJ2-7	TRBV5-4
TGTGCCAGCAGCTCCCGGGGGGGTGCAACTAATGAAAAACTGTTTTTT	CASSSRGGATNEKLFF	.	.	TRBJ1-4	TRBV7-2
TGTGCCAGCTCAACTGGGACAGGACGTCAGCCCCAGCATTTT	CASSTGTGRQPQHF	TRBD1	.	TRBJ1-5	TRBV18
TGCAGTGCTAGTTCAGAGACAGGGGGAACGACTGAAGCTTTCTTT	CSASSETGGTTEAFF	TRBD1	.	TRBJ1-1	TRBV20-1
TGTGCCAGCAGCTTTGGGACAGCTCCTTCGGACACTGAAGCTTTCTTT	CASSFGTAPSDTEAFF	TRBD1	.	TRBJ1-1	TRBV11-2
TGTGCCACCAGGGGACAGGGGGCACTCGGGGAGCTGTTTTTT	CATRGQGALGELFF	TRBD1	.	TRBJ2-2	TRBV24-1
TGCGCCAGCAGCTTGGCCGGACAGAGCAATCAGCCCCAGCATTTT	CASSLAGQSNQPQHF	.	.	TRBJ1-5	TRBV5-1
TGTGCCAGCAGCCAAGCCCCTAATAGCAATCAGCCCCAGCATTTT	CASSQAPNSNQPQHF	.	.	TRBJ1-5	TRBV3-1/TRBV3-2
TGTGCCAGCAGCCTGGGACAGGTCGCTAATCAGCCCCAGCATTTT	CASSLGQVANQPQHF	.	few	TRBJ1-5	TRBV21-1
TGTGCCAGCAGCTCGGGACAGGGGGCGCTTGGGTTTATGTCAGATACGCAGTATTTT	CASSSGQGALGFMSDTQYF	TRBD1	once	TRBJ2-3	TRBV7-9
TGTGCCAGCAGCTTGGGGGGTAGGAACATTCAGTACTTC	CASSLGGRNIQYF	.	once	TRBJ2-4	TRBV7-9
TGTGCCAGCAGTGAAACTCCCCGGGAGACCCAGTACTTC	CASSETPRETQYF	.	.	TRBJ2-5	TRBV6-4
TGTGCCAGCAGCCCCACGGGGGGACAGGTGTTTGGTTCACCCCTCCACTTT	CASSPTGGQVFGSPLHF	TRBD1	few	TRBJ1-6	TRBV7-9
TGTGCCTGGAGTGTCCGACAGGGGGAGGAAAAACTGTTTTTT	CAWSVRQGEEKLFF	TRBD1	.	TRBJ1-4	TRBV30
TGTGCCAGCAGTGAAGCGGCAGCTAGATACTCTGGAAACACCATATATTTT	CASSEAAARYSGNTIYF	.	.	TRBJ1-3	TRBV2
TGTGCCAGCAGCTTGGGTCCCGGGGGGAGTAGCTCCTACAATGAGCAGTTCTTC	CASSLGPGGSSSYNEQFF	TRBD2	.	TRBJ2-1	TRBV5-4
TGCGCCAGCAGCATCGGGGACACTGAAGCTTTCTTT	CASSIGDTEAFF	.	.	TRBJ1-1	TRBV5-1
TGCGCCAGCAGCCCCTTGGAGAGCTCCTACGAGCAGTACTTC	CASSPLESSYEQYF	.	.	TRBJ2-7	TRBV4-1
TGTGCCAGCAGCTTAGTCCGGGGGATGGGTCAGCCCCAGCATTTT	CASSLVRGMGQPQHF	.	few	TRBJ1-5	TRBV7-2